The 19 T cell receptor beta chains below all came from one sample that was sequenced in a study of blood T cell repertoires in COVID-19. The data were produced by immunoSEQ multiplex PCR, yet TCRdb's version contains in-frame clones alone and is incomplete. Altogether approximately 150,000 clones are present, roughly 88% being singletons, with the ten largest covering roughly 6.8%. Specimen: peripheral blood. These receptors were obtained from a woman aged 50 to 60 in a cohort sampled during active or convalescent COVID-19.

The CDR3 spells CSATSGGFEQYF. Here the CDR3 DNA reads TGCAGCGCGACTAGCGGGGGTTTCGAGCAGTACTTC. J is TRBJ2-7 and V is TRBV29-1, with 12 bases aligning to TRBD2. This CDR3 region has 12 residues. Unmatched junction bases numbered 4, after V lost 7 bases and J lost 6 bases. CDR1 is SQVTM and CDR2 is ANQGSEA in the germline V gene.

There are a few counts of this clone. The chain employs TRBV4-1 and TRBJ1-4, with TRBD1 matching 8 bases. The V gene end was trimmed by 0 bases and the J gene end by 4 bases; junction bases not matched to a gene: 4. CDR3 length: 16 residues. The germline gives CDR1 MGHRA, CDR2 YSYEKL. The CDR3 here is CASSQDRTGINEKLFF. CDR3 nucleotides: TGCGCCAGCAGCCAAGACCGGACAGGGATTAATGAAAAACTGTTTTTT.

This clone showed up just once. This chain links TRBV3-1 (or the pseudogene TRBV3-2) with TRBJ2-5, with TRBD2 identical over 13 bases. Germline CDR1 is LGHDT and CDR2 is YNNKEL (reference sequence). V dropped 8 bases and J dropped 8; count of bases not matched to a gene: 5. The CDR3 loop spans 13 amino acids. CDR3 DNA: TGTGCCAGCGCCGGGACTAGCGGGGCCACCCAGTACTTC. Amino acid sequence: CASAGTSGATQYF.

In DNA, the CDR3 is TGTGCCAGCAGCCTCGATGGACACCAGAGCACAGATACGCAGTATTTT. Amino acids: CASSLDGHQSTDTQYF. The chain couples TRBV3-1 (or the pseudogene TRBV3-2) to TRBJ2-3; a possible D gene is TRBD1 (5 bases). Germline V gene lookup returns CDR1 LGHDT and CDR2 YNNKEL (reference sequence). Trimming took off 4 bases at V and 0 bases at J, with 14 bases between the two ends. CDR3 size: 16 residues.

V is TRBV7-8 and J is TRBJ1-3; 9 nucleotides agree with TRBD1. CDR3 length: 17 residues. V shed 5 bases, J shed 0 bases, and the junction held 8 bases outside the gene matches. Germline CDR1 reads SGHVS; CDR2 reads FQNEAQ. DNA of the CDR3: TGTGCCAGCAGCCCCCGGGACAGGGCCTACTCTGGAAACACCATATATTTT. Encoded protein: CASSPRDRAYSGNTIYF.

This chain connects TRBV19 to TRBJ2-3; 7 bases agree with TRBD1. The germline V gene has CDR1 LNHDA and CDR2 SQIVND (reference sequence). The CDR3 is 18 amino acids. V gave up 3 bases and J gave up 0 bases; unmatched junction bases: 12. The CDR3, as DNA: TGTGCCAGTAGTATTAGATATGGCACAGGGGCAAGCACAGATACGCAGTATTTT. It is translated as CASSIRYGTGASTDTQYF.

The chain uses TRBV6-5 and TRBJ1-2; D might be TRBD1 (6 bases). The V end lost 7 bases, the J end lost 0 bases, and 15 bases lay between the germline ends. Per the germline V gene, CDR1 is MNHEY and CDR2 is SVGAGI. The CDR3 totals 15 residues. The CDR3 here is CASTGQTGSNYGYTF. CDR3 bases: TGTGCCAGCACCGGTCAGACAGGTTCTAACTATGGCTACACCTTC.

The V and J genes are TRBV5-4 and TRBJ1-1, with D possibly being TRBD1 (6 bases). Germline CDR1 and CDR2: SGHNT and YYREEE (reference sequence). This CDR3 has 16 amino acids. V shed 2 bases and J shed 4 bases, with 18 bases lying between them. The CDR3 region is CASSFGQIREGTEAFF. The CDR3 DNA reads TGTGCCAGCAGCTTCGGACAGATTCGGGAGGGCACTGAAGCTTTCTTT.

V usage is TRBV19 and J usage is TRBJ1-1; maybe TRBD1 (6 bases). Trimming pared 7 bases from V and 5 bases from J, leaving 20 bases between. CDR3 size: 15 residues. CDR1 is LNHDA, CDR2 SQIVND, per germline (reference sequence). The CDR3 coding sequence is TGTGCCAGTATCCGGGGGGGGCTGAGTTCGACTGAAGCTTTCTTT. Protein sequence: CASIRGGLSSTEAFF.

CDR3 DNA: TGTGCCAGCAGACTTAGCGGGGCAATCTACGAGCAGTACTTC. Translation gives CASRLSGAIYEQYF. The genes are TRBV2 and TRBJ2-7, with 8 positions matching TRBD2. V trimming: 6 bases; J trimming: 3 bases; junction bases outside the gene matches: 7. Per the germline V gene, CDR1 is SNHLY and CDR2 is FYNNEI. CDR3 length: 14 residues.

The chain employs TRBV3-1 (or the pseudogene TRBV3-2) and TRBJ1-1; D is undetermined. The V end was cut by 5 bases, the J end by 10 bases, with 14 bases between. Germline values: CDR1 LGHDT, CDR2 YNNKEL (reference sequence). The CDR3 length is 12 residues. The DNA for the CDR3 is TGTGCCAGCAGCTCATTTCGGGAATTAGCTTTCTTT. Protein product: CASSSFRELAFF.

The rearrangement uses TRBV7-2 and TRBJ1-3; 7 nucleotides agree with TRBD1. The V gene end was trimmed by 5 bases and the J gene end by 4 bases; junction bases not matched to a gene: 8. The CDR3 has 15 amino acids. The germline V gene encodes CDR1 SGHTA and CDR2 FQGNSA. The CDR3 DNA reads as TGTGCCAGCAGCCCTACTGGACAGGTCGGAAACACCATATATTTT. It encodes CASSPTGQVGNTIYF.

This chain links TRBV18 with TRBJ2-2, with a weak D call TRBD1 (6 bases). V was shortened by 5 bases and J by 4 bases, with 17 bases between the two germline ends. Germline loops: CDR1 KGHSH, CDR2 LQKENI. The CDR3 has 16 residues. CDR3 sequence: CASSYKGGMVTGELFF. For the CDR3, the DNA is TGTGCCAGCTCATACAAAGGGGGAATGGTCACCGGGGAGCTGTTTTTT.

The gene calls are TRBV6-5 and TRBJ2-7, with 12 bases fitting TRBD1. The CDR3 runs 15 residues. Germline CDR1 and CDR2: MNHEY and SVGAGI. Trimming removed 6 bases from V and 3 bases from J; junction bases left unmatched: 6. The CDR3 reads CASSLGTGGSYEQYF. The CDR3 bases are TGTGCCAGCAGCCTTGGGACAGGGGGCAGCTACGAGCAGTACTTC.

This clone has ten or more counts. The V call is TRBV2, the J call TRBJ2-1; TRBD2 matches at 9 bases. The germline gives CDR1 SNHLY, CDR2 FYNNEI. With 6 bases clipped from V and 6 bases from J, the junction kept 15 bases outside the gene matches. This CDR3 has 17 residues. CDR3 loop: CASREAEPGLARNEQFF. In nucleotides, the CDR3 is TGTGCCAGCAGGGAGGCAGAACCGGGACTAGCCCGCAATGAGCAGTTCTTC.

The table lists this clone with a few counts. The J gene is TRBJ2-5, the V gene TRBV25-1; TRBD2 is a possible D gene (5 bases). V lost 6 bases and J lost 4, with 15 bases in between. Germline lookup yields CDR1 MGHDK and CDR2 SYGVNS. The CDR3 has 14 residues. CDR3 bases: TGTGCCAGCAGCGGATCGGGGAACTTAGAGACCCAGTACTTC. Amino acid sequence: CASSGSGNLETQYF.

The CDR3 DNA follows: TGCGCCAGCAGCCAAGAACGGGGGGCTAGCGGGGTTAGCACAGATACGCAGTATTTT. Translation: CASSQERGASGVSTDTQYF. The genes are TRBV4-1 and TRBJ2-3; 9 bases are a match to TRBD2. V lost 0 bases to trimming and J lost 0 bases; unmatched junction nucleotides: 10. Per the germline V gene, CDR1 is MGHRA and CDR2 is YSYEKL. This CDR3 contains 19 residues.

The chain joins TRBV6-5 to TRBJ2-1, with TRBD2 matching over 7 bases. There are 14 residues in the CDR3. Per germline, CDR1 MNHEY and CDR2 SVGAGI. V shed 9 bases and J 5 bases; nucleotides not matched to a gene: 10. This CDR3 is CASEGWRGNNEQFF. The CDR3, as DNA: TGTGCCAGTGAGGGATGGCGGGGGAACAATGAGCAGTTCTTC.

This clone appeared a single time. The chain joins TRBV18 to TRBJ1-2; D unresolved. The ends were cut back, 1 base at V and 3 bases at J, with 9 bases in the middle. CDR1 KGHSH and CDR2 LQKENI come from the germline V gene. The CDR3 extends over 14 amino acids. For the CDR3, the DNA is TGTGCCAGCTCACCACAGGAGTTCTACTATGGCTACACCTTC. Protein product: CASSPQEFYYGYTF.